These 32 T cell receptor beta chains came from one sample sequenced in a study of T cell changes during pregnancy in multiple sclerosis. The method was immunoSEQ multiplex PCR; TCRdb's version includes in-frame clones alone and lacks a portion of them. The table records under 75,000 clones, 80% to 95% of them present only once. This material consisted of CD8+ T cells from peripheral blood mononuclear cells, taken in the second trimester of pregnancy. The source of these receptors is a female donor with multiple sclerosis, enrolled in a pregnancy study.

CDR3 sequence: CASTALERDWRQETQYF. CDR3 nucleotides: TGTGCCAGCACAGCCCTCGAACGGGACTGGCGACAAGAGACCCAGTACTTC. The V gene is TRBV2, the J gene TRBJ2-5; TRBD2 is a possible D gene (6 bases). Trimming removed 7 bases at V and 2 bases at J, with 23 bases between. Germline V CDR1 and CDR2: SNHLY, FYNNEI. The CDR3 contains 17 residues.

This clone appeared a single time. The rearrangement uses TRBV25-1 and TRBJ1-1; D is undetermined. Trimming cost V 4 bases and J 0 bases, with 12 bases left between them. Looked up from germline, CDR1 is MGHDK and CDR2 is SYGVNS. The CDR3 extends over 15 amino acids. The CDR3 is CASSGRGAMNTEAFF. In DNA, the CDR3 is TGTGCCAGCAGTGGCCGGGGAGCCATGAACACTGAAGCTTTCTTT.

This CDR3 reads CASSLSGGYNQPQHF. The DNA of the CDR3 is TGTGCCAGCAGCTTGTCCGGGGGGTACAATCAGCCCCAGCATTTT. This chain connects TRBV28 to TRBJ1-5, with D maybe TRBD1 (5 bases). The CDR3 spans 15 residues. Trimming removed 6 bases at V and 3 bases at J, with 15 bases between. The germline gives CDR1 MDHEN, CDR2 SYDVKM.

This CDR3 is CASRAAGLAGETQYF. CDR3 DNA: TGTGCCAGCAGAGCGGCAGGGCTAGCGGGGGAGACCCAGTACTTC. This chain links TRBV6-1 with TRBJ2-5, with 9 bases fitting TRBD2. Germline lookup yields CDR1 MNHNS and CDR2 SASEGT. V was clipped by 6 bases and J by 5 bases; unmatched bases: 10. The CDR3 is made up of 15 amino acids.

The chain joins TRBV27 to TRBJ2-7; 9 nucleotides align to TRBD1. The CDR3 contains 14 residues. Germline V lookup: CDR1 MNHEY, CDR2 SMNVEV (reference sequence). The J segment lost 4 bases and the V segment lost 4 bases, leaving 5 bases of the junction unmatched. The CDR3 bases are TGTGCCAGCAGTTCCGGGACAGGGAAATACGAGCAGTACTTC. This encodes CASSSGTGKYEQYF.

The genes are TRBV27 and TRBJ2-7; D possibly corresponds to TRBD1 (5 bases). The V end was cut by 4 bases, the J end by 5 bases, with 18 bases between. This CDR3 spans 15 amino acids. Germline V CDR1 and CDR2: MNHEY, SMNVEV (reference sequence). The CDR3 bases are TGTGCCAGCAGTTATTCAAGGGGCGAATTGGACGAGCAGTACTTC. Its protein product is CASSYSRGELDEQYF.

The chain joins TRBV11-2 to TRBJ2-3, with D hard to call. The CDR3 length is 15 residues. V dropped 0 bases and J dropped 0 bases, with 7 bases sitting between them. CDR1 and CDR2 (germline): SGHAT, FQNNGV. CDR3 DNA sequence: TGTGCCAGCAGCTTAGATGCCGGTAGCACAGATACGCAGTATTTT. Residues: CASSLDAGSTDTQYF.

The chain couples TRBV19 to TRBJ2-2; 9 nucleotides line up with TRBD1. The CDR3 contains 15 residues. J gave up 8 bases and V 4 bases, and 8 bases lay outside the gene matches. Germline V gene data show CDR1 as LNHDA and CDR2 as SQIVND (reference sequence). CDR3 DNA sequence: TGTGCCAGTAGTACCATGACAGGGGGGGATGGGGAGCTGTTTTTT. It translates to CASSTMTGGDGELFF.

This chain uses TRBV13 with TRBJ2-3; TRBD2 agrees at 12 bases. The CDR3 sequence is 17 residues long. The V gene end was trimmed by 5 bases and the J gene end by 3 bases; junction bases not matched to a gene: 9. CDR1 is PRHDT, CDR2 FYEKMQ, per germline (reference sequence). The CDR3 region is CASSPGLAGGYTDTQYF. In DNA form, the CDR3 reads TGTGCCAGCAGCCCAGGGCTAGCGGGAGGGTATACAGATACGCAGTATTTT.

J is TRBJ2-3 and V is TRBV7-9, with 10 bases matching TRBD2. Trimming at V came to 2 bases and at J to 2 bases, leaving 4 bases not matched to a gene. This CDR3 spans 16 amino acids. Germline CDR1 and CDR2: SEHNR and FQNEAQ (reference sequence). The CDR3 coding sequence is TGTGCCAGCAGCTTAATCGGACTAGCGGACACAGATACGCAGTATTTT. Translation: CASSLIGLADTDTQYF.

The chain recombines TRBV6-5 with TRBJ1-1; the match to TRBD1 covers 10 bases. V trimming: 5 bases; J trimming: 9 bases; junction bases outside the gene matches: 12. Germline V gene lookup returns CDR1 MNHEY and CDR2 SVGAGI. CDR3 length equals 15 residues. CDR3 region: CASSQLTGGSGQAFF. The CDR3 DNA is TGTGCCAGCAGTCAACTGACAGGGGGCTCGGGTCAAGCTTTCTTT.

The chain couples TRBV4-3 to TRBJ2-3; 11 bases agree with TRBD2. The J segment lost 1 base and the V segment lost 3 bases, leaving 3 bases of the junction unmatched. The CDR3 covers 16 residues. Germline V lookup: CDR1 LGHNA, CDR2 YSLEER. CDR3 DNA sequence: TGCGCCAGCAGCCAGTTAGCGGGAGGGGGCACAGATACGCAGTATTTT. Translating gives CASSQLAGGGTDTQYF.

The chain links TRBV13 to TRBJ2-3, with 11 positions matching TRBD2. V trimming: 3 bases; J trimming: 4 bases; junction bases outside the gene matches: 6. Germline V gene data show CDR1 as PRHDT and CDR2 as FYEKMQ (reference sequence). CDR3 length equals 16 residues. CDR3 loop: CASSLTSGEKADTQYF. The CDR3 region has the DNA TGTGCCAGCAGCTTGACTAGCGGGGAGAAGGCAGATACGCAGTATTTT.

The chain carries TRBV4-1 and TRBJ1-2; weak D call: TRBD1 (5 bases). This CDR3 comprises 18 residues. The V gene's germline CDR1 is MGHRA and CDR2 YSYEKL. V was clipped by 0 bases and J by 4 bases, with 21 bases between them. The DNA for the CDR3 is TGCGCCAGCAGCCAAGATCCCCCTGGACTAGTCGGGGCCTATGGCTACACCTTC. Protein product: CASSQDPPGLVGAYGYTF.

This chain connects TRBV29-1 to TRBJ2-1; D perhaps matches TRBD2 (5 bases). Germline V gene lookup returns CDR1 SQVTM and CDR2 ANQGSEA. This CDR3 is built from 13 residues. The V end was cut by 3 bases, the J end by 8 bases, with 14 bases between. CDR3: CSVDGAEVYEQFF. The CDR3 region has the DNA TGCAGCGTTGATGGAGCGGAGGTCTATGAGCAGTTCTTC.

The chain carries TRBV27 and TRBJ2-5; perhaps TRBD1 as D (6 bases). This CDR3 comprises 15 residues. CDR1 is MNHEY and CDR2 is SMNVEV in the germline V gene (reference sequence). Trimming took off 2 bases at V and 5 bases at J, with 15 bases between the two ends. This chain's CDR3 is CASSLRTGLIETQYF. CDR3 nucleotide sequence: TGTGCCAGCAGTTTAAGAACAGGGTTAATTGAGACCCAGTACTTC.

V usage is TRBV29-1 and J usage is TRBJ2-2; weak D call: TRBD2 (7 bases). V was cut by 7 bases and J by 10 bases, with 19 bases left in between. Germline assignment: CDR1 SQVTM and CDR2 ANQGSEA. There are 13 residues in the CDR3. The CDR3 region has the DNA TGCAGCGCCGGGGGGCGGGAGAGGACGGAGCTGTTTTTT. Its protein is CSAGGRERTELFF.

CDR3 region: CASSKEGGDEQYF. As DNA, the CDR3 is TGTGCCAGCAGCAAAGAAGGAGGTGACGAGCAGTACTTC. The rearrangement links TRBV21-1 to TRBJ2-7; TRBD2 is the table's D call, not checked against the DNA. TRBV21-1 constitutes a pseudogene. The CDR3 extends over 13 amino acids.

This clone has ten or more counts. The rearrangement uses TRBV7-6 and TRBJ1-1; D call uncertain. V lost 4 bases to trimming and J lost 4 bases, with 13 bases between them. The CDR3 runs 14 residues. Germline V gene data show CDR1 as SGHVS and CDR2 as FNYEAQ. This CDR3 is CASSSGRGSTEAFF. CDR3 DNA: TGTGCCAGCAGCTCTGGGCGGGGATCCACTGAAGCTTTCTTT. Full variable domain (rest looked up from reference TRBV7-6 and TRBJ1-1): GAGVSQSPRYKVTKRGQDVALRCDPISGHVSLYWYRQALGQGPEFLTYFNYEAQQDKSGLPNDRFSAERPEGSISTLTIQRTEQRDSAMYRCASSSGRGSTEAFFGQGTRLTVV.

Written as DNA, the CDR3 is TGTGCCATCAGCGGGGACTCTCCCACCCCTTCCAATGAGCAGTTCTTC. This sequence encodes CAISGDSPTPSNEQFF. V gene TRBV10-3 combines with J gene TRBJ2-1, with D tentatively TRBD2 (6 bases). The V end was cut by 6 bases, the J end by 6 bases, with 21 bases between. Per germline, CDR1 ENHRY and CDR2 SYGVKD. The CDR3 spans 16 residues.

This clone was recorded once. The chain links TRBV28 to TRBJ2-1; possible D gene TRBD2, 6 bases. Looked up from germline, CDR1 is MDHEN and CDR2 is SYDVKM. The CDR3 contains 17 residues. The V and J ends lost 2 bases and 4 bases respectively, with 18 bases between them. The CDR3 is CASSLMSSEWGYNEQFF. The DNA for the CDR3 is TGTGCCAGCAGTTTAATGTCTAGCGAGTGGGGGTACAATGAGCAGTTCTTC. The whole variable domain, remainder taken from reference TRBV28 and TRBJ2-1, is DVKVTQSSRYLVKRTGEKVFLECVQDMDHENMFWYRQDPGLGLRLIYFSYDVKMKEKGDIPEGYSVSREKKERFSLILESASTNQTSMYLCASSLMSSEWGYNEQFFGPGTRLTVL.

The chain uses TRBV6-1 and TRBJ2-1, with D possibly TRBD2 on 6 matching bases. Germline loops: CDR1 MNHNS, CDR2 SASEGT. This CDR3 has 14 residues. V was cut by 7 bases and J by 9 bases, with 19 bases left in between. The CDR3 spells CASTIEGTRIEQFF. CDR3 nucleotide sequence: TGTGCCAGCACAATAGAGGGGACTCGGATTGAGCAGTTCTTC.

The J gene is TRBJ2-7, the V gene TRBV28; possibly TRBD1 for D (5 bases). The CDR3 consists of 16 residues. Trimming stripped 9 bases from V and 1 base from J, with 22 bases between. Germline V CDR1 and CDR2: MDHEN, SYDVKM. CDR3 residues: CASSPTTNRLSYEQYF. The CDR3, as DNA: TGTGCCAGTAGTCCCACCACCAACAGGCTTTCCTACGAGCAGTACTTC. Filled out from reference TRBV28 and TRBJ2-7, the complete variable domain reads DVKVTQSSRYLVKRTGEKVFLECVQDMDHENMFWYRQDPGLGLRLIYFSYDVKMKEKGDIPEGYSVSREKKERFSLILESASTNQTSMYLCASSPTTNRLSYEQYFGPGTRLTVT.

The V call is TRBV27, the J call TRBJ2-7; no clear D. CDR1 and CDR2 (germline): MNHEY, SMNVEV (reference sequence). The CDR3 covers 13 residues. V shed 0 bases and J shed 3 bases, with 6 bases lying between them. As DNA, the CDR3 is TGTGCCAGCAGTTTATCGAACGGCTACGAGCAGTACTTC. Its protein product is CASSLSNGYEQYF.

The chain combines TRBV9 with TRBJ2-6; D uncertain. V dropped 0 bases and J dropped 0 bases, with 16 bases sitting between them. CDR3 size: 19 residues. In germline, CDR1 is SGDLS, CDR2 YYNGEE. This chain's CDR3 is CASSVAAGPKSSGANVLTF. Here the CDR3 DNA reads TGTGCCAGCAGCGTAGCGGCTGGGCCTAAGAGCTCTGGGGCCAACGTCCTGACTTTC. Full variable domain (rest looked up from reference TRBV9 and TRBJ2-6): DSGVTQTPKHLITATGQRVTLRCSPRSGDLSVYWYQQSLDQGLQFLIQYYNGEERAKGNILERFSAQQFPDLHSELNLSSLELGDSALYFCASSVAAGPKSSGANVLTFGAGSRLTVL.

The chain links TRBV2 to TRBJ2-7, with D possibly TRBD2 on 5 matching bases. The CDR3 contains 16 residues. Between the trimmed V and J ends, which lost 3 bases and 7 bases, there was a span of 22 bases. Looked up from germline, CDR1 is SNHLY and CDR2 is FYNNEI. The CDR3 sequence: CASSDGTSGPFFEQYF. The CDR3 DNA is TGTGCCAGCAGTGATGGAACGAGCGGACCTTTTTTTGAGCAGTACTTC.

The CDR3 coding sequence is TGTGCCAGCAGCTTAGAGGGACTACGTTACAATGAGCAGTTCTTC. Protein: CASSLEGLRYNEQFF. This chain uses TRBV11-2 with TRBJ2-1; 7 nucleotides align to TRBD2. V dropped 0 bases and J dropped 4; count of bases not matched to a gene: 3. Per the germline V gene, CDR1 is SGHAT and CDR2 is FQNNGV. The CDR3 runs 15 residues. Combining the CDR3 with reference TRBV11-2 and TRBJ2-1 gives the whole variable domain EAGVAQSPRYKIIEKRQSVAFWCNPISGHATLYWYQQILGQGPKLLIQFQNNGVVDDSQLPKDRFSAERLKGVDSTLKIQPAKLEDSAVYLCASSLEGLRYNEQFFGPGTRLTVL.

The chain employs TRBV7-2 and TRBJ2-7; a weak D match, TRBD2 (5 bases). The V and J ends lost 5 bases and 7 bases respectively, with 12 bases between them. Germline V gene sequence: CDR1 SGHTA, CDR2 FQGNSA. The CDR3 extends over 12 amino acids. In DNA, the CDR3 is TGTGCCAGCAGCCCGGGGATTGGGGAGCAGTACTTC. Translation gives CASSPGIGEQYF.

The chain employs TRBV5-6 and TRBJ2-1; 13 nucleotides align to TRBD2. The CDR3 is 16 residues long. Germline CDR1 is SGHDT and CDR2 is YYEEEE. Germline trimming cut 3 bases from V and 9 bases from J; bases unmatched to any gene: 9. CDR3 nucleotide sequence: TGTGCCAGCAGCTCCCGACTAGCGGGAGGTCCGGTTGAGCAGTTCTTC. The encoded protein is CASSSRLAGGPVEQFF.

J is TRBJ1-1 and V is TRBV19; tentative D call: TRBD1 (6 bases). Germline V gives CDR1 LNHDA, CDR2 SQIVND (reference sequence). CDR3 length: 14 residues. V gave up 6 bases and J gave up 4 bases, with 15 bases separating them. The CDR3 nucleotides read TGTGCCAGTAGCACCGGGACAACGCTCACTGAAGCTTTCTTT. The encoded protein is CASSTGTTLTEAFF.

The chain couples TRBV6-5 to TRBJ1-1, with TRBD1 matching 7 bases. This CDR3 comprises 12 residues. Trimming cost V 1 base and J 9 bases; bases outside gene matches: 2. Germline V lookup: CDR1 MNHEY, CDR2 SVGAGI. The DNA of the CDR3 is TGTGCCAGCAGTTACTGGGGACAGCAAGCTTTCTTT. It translates to CASSYWGQQAFF.

The chain joins TRBV28 to TRBJ2-7; TRBD2 agrees at 13 bases. Trimming took 7 bases from V and 2 from J; bases not matched to a gene: 14. This CDR3 is built from 18 residues. Germline-derived CDR1 and CDR2 are MDHEN and SYDVKM. The DNA for the CDR3 is TGTGCCAGCATCCCTATACCCGGGACTAGCGGGGAACCCTACGAGCAGTACTTC. This sequence encodes CASIPIPGTSGEPYEQYF.